This TCR beta chain was documented in a study of OX40 agonist ivuxolimab in advanced cancers. Study-level background: Dose-escalation patients had hepatocellular carcinoma, melanoma, renal cell or head and neck cancer. Study observations and caveats: At 0.1 to 3.0 mg/kg and by week 6, clonal expansion occurred in CD4+ and CD8+ blood T cells.

Blood sampling took place at baseline, cycle 4 day 1, and cycle 7 day 1. About this clone: Its antigen is unknown.

V was cut by 3 bases and J by 1 base, with 10 bases left in between. CDR1 LNHDA and CDR2 SQIVND come from the germline V gene (reference sequence). This CDR3 is 14 amino acids long. Assay used: immunoSEQ multiplex PCR; TCRdb lists only in-frame clones, some missing. This sample carries about 78,000 clones, roughly 83% of them seen once, and the ten largest clones take less than 2.5%. The chain has TRBV19 and TRBJ2-7; D possibly corresponds to TRBD2 (5 bases). The TCR was taken from an adult with an advanced solid tumor such as melanoma, head and neck, liver or kidney cancer. The sample was CD4+ or CD8+ T cells sorted from blood, taken in a trial of the OX40 agonist ivuxolimab. CDR3 amino acids: CASSIARGSYEQYF. The DNA for the CDR3 is TGTGCCAGTAGTATCGCCAGAGGGTCCTACGAGCAGTACTTC.